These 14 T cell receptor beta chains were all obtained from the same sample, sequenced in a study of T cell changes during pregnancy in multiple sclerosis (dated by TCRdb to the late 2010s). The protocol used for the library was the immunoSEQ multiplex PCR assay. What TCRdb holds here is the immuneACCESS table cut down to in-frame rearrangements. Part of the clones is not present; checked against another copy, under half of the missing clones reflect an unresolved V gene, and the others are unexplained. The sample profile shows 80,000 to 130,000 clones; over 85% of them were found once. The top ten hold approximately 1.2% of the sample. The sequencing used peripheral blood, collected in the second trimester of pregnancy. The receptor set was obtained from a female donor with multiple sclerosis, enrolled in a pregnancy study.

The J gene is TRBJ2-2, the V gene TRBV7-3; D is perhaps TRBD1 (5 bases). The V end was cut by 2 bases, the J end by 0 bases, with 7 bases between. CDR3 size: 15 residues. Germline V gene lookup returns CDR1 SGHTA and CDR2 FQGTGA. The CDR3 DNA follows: TGTGCCAGCAGCTTAGACAGACCGAACACCGGGGAGCTGTTTTTT. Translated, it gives CASSLDRPNTGELFF.

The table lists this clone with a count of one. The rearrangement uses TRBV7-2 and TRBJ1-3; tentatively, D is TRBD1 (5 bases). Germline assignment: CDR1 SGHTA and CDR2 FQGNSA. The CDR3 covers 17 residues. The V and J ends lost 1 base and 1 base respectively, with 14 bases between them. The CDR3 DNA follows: TGTGCCAGCAGCTTAGACCGACAGCTGATATCTGGAAACACCATATATTTT. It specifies CASSLDRQLISGNTIYF.

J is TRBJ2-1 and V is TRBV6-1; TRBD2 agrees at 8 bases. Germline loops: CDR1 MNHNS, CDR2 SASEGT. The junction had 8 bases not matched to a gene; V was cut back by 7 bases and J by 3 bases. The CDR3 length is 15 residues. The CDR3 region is CASTRRGEGYNEQFF. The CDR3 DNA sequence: TGTGCCAGCACGAGGCGGGGGGAGGGCTACAATGAGCAGTTCTTC.

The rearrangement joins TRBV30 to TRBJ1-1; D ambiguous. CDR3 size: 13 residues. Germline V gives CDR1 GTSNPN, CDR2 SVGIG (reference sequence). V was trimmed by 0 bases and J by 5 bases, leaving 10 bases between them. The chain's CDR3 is CAWSVRGRTEAFF. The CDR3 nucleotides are TGTGCCTGGAGTGTACGGGGTAGGACTGAAGCTTTCTTT.

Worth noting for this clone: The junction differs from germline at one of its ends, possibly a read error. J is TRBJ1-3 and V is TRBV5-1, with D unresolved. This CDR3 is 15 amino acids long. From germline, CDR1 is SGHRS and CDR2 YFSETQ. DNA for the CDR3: TGCGCTAGCAGCCAAGGGTTACGAGGGGGAAACACCATATATTTT. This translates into CASSQGLRGGNTIYF.

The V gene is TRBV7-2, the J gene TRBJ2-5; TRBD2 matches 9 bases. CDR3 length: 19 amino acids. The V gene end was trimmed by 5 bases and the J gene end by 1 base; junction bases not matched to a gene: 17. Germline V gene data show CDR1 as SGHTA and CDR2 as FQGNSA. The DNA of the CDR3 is TGTGCCAGCAGCCCAGGACCAGCGGGGGGCTATGGGGCCCAAGAGACCCAGTACTTC. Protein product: CASSPGPAGGYGAQETQYF.

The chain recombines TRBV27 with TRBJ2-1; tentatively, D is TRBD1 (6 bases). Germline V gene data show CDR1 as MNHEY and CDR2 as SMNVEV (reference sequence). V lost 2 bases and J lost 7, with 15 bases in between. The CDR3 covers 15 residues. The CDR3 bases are TGTGCCAGCAGTTTAAATAGAGGGGGTAGGAATGAGCAGTTCTTC. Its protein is CASSLNRGGRNEQFF.

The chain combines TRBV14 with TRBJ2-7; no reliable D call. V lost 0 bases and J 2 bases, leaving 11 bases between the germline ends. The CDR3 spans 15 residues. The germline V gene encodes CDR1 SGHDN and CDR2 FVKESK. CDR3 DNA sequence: TGTGCCAGCAGCCAAGATGAGGCCCTCCCCTACGAGCAGTACTTC. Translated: CASSQDEALPYEQYF. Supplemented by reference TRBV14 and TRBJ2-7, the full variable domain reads EAGVTQFPSHSVIEKGQTVTLRCDPISGHDNLYWYRRVMGKEIKFLLHFVKESKQDESGMPNNRFLAERTGGTYSTLKVQPAELEDSGVYFCASSQDEALPYEQYFGPGTRLTVT.

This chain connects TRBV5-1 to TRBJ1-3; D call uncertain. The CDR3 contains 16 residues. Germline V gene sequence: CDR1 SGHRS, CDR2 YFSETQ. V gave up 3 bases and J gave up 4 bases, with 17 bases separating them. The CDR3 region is CASSSTTDPAGNTIYF. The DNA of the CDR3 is TGCGCCAGCAGCTCAACGACTGATCCCGCCGGAAACACCATATATTTT.

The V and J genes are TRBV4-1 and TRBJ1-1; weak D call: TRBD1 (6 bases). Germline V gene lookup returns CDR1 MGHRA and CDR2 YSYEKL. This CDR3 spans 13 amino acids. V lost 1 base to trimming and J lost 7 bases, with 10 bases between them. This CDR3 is CASSQGGRIEAFF. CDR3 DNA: TGCGCCAGCAGCCAAGGGGGGCGCATTGAAGCTTTCTTT.

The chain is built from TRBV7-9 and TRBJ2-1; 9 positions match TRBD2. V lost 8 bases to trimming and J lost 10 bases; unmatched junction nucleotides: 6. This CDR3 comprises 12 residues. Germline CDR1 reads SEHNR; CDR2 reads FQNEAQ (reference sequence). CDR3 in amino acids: CASATSGPEQFF. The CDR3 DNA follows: TGTGCCAGCGCTACTAGCGGGCCCGAGCAGTTCTTC.

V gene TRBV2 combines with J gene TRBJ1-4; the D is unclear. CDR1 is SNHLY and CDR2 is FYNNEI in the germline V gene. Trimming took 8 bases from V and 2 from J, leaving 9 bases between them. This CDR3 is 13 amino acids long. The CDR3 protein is CASRGLTNEKLFF. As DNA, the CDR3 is TGTGCCAGCCGAGGGCTGACTAATGAAAAACTGTTTTTT.

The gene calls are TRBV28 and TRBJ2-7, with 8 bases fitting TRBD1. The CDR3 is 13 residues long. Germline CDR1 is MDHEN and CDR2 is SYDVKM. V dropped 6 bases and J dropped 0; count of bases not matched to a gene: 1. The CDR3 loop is CASRTGGSYEQYF. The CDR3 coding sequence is TGTGCCAGCAGAACAGGGGGCTCCTACGAGCAGTACTTC. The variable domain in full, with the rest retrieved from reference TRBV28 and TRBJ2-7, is DVKVTQSSRYLVKRTGEKVFLECVQDMDHENMFWYRQDPGLGLRLIYFSYDVKMKEKGDIPEGYSVSREKKERFSLILESASTNQTSMYLCASRTGGSYEQYFGPGTRLTVT.

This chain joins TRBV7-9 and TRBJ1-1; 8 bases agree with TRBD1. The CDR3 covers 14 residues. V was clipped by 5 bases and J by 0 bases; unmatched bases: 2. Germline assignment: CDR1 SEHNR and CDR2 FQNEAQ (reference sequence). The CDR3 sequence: CASSQGQVNTEAFF. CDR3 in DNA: TGTGCCAGCAGCCAGGGACAGGTGAACACTGAAGCTTTCTTT.